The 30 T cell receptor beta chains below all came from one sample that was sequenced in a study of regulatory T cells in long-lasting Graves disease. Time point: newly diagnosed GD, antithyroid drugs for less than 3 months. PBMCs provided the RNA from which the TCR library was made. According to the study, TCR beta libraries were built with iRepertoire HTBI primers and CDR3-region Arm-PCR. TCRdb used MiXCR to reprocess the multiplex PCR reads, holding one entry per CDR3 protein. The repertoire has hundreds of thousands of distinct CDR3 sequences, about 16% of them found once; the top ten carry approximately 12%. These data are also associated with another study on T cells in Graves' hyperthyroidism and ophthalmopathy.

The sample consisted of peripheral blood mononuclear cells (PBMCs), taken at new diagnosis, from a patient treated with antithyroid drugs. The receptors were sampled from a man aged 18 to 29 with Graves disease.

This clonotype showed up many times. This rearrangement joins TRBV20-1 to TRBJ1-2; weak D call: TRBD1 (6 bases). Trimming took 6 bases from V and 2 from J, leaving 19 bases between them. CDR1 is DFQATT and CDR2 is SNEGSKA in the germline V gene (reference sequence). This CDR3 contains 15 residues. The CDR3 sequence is CSATPGGALNYGYTF. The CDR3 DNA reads TGCAGTGCCACGCCCGGGGGGGCCTTGAACTATGGCTACACCTTC.

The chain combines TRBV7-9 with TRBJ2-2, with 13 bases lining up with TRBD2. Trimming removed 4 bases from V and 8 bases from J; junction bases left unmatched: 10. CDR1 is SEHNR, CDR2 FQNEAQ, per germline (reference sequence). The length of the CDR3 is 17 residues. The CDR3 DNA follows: TGTGCCAGCAGCTCGACCGGGACTAGCGGGATCAGAGGGGAGCTGTTTTTT. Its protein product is CASSSTGTSGIRGELFF.

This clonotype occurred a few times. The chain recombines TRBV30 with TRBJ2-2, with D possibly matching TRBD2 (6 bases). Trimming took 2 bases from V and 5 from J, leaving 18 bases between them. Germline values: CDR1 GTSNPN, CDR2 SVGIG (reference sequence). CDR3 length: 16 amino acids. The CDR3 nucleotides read TGTGCCTGGAGTCCACGGGGCCCTGGGAGGACCGGGGAGCTGTTTTTT. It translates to CAWSPRGPGRTGELFF. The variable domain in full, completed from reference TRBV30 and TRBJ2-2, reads SQTIHQWPATLVQPVGSPLSLECTVEGTSNPNLYWYRQAAGRGLQLLFYSVGIGQISSEVPQNLSASRPQDRQFILSSKKLLLSDSGFYLCAWSPRGPGRTGELFFGEGSRLTVL.

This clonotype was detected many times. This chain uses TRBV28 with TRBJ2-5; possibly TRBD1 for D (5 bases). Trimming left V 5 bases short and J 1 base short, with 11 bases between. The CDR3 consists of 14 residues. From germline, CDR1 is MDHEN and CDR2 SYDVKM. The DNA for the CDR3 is TGTGCCAGCAGTGTGAGACAGTTCCAAGAGACCCAGTACTTC. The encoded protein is CASSVRQFQETQYF.

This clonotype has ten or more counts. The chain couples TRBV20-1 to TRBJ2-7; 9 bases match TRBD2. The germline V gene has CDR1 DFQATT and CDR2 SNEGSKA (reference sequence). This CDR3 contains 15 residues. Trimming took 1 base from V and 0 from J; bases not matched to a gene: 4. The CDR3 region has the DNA TGCAGTGCTAGAGCGCGACTAGCGGTCTCCTACGAGCAGTACTTC. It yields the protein CSARARLAVSYEQYF.

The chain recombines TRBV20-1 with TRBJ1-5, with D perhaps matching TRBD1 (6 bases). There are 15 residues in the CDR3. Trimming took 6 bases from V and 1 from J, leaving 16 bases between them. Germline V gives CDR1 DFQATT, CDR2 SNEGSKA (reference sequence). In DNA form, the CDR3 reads TGCAGTGCATTACAGGGTTTTAAAAGCAATCAGCCCCAGCATTTT. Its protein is CSALQGFKSNQPQHF.

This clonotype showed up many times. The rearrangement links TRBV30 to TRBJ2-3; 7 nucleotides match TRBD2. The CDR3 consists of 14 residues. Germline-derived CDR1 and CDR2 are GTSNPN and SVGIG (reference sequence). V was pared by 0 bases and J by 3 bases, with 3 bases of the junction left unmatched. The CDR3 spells CAWSVRAGTDTQYF. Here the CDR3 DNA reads TGTGCCTGGAGTGTACGAGCGGGAACAGATACGCAGTATTTT.

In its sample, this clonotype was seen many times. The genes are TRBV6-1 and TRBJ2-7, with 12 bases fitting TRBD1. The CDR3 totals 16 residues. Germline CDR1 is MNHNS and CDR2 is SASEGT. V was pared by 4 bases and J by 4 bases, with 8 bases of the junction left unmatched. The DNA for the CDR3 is TGTGCCAGCAGTGTACCGGGACAGGGGGCTAGGTACGAGCAGTACTTC. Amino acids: CASSVPGQGARYEQYF.

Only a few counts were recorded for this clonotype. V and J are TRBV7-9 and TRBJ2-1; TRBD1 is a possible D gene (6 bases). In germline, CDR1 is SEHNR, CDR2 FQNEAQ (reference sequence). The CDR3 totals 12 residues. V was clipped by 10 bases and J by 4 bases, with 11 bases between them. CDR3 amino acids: CAIEDRYNEQFF. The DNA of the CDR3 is TGTGCCATCGAAGACAGGTACAATGAGCAGTTCTTC. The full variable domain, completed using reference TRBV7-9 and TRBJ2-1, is DTGVSQNPRHKITKRGQNVTFRCDPISEHNRLYWYRQTLGQGPEFLTYFQNEAQLEKSRLLSDRFSAERPKGSFSTLEIQRTEQGDSAMYLCAIEDRYNEQFFGPGTRLTVL.

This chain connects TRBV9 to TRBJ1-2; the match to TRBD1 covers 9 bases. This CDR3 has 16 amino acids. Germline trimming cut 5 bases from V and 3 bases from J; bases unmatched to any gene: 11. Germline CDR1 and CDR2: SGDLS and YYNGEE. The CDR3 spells CASSRSRDRVDYGYTF. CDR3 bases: TGTGCCAGCAGTCGAAGCAGGGACAGGGTTGACTATGGCTACACCTTC.

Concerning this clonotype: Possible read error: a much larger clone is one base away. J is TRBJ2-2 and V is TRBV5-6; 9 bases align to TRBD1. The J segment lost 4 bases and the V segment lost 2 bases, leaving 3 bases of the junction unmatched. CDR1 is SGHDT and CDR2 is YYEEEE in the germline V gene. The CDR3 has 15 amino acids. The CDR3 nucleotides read TGTGCCAGCAGCTTTAGACAGGGGGGCACCGGGGAGCTGTTTTTT. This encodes CASSFRQGGTGELFF.

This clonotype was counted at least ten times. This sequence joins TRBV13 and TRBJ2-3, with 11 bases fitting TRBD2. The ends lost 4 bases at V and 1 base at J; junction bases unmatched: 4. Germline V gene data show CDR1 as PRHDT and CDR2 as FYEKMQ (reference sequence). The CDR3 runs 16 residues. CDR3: CASSSEGLAGTDTQYF. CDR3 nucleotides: TGTGCCAGCAGCTCAGAGGGACTAGCGGGCACAGATACGCAGTATTTT.

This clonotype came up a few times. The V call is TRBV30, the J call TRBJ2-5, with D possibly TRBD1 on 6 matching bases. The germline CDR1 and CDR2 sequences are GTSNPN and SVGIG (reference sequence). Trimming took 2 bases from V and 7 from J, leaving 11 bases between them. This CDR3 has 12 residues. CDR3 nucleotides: TGTGCCTGGAGTAGGGGGTGGACGACCCAGTACTTC. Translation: CAWSRGWTTQYF. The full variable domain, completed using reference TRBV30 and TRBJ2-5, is SQTIHQWPATLVQPVGSPLSLECTVEGTSNPNLYWYRQAAGRGLQLLFYSVGIGQISSEVPQNLSASRPQDRQFILSSKKLLLSDSGFYLCAWSRGWTTQYFGPGTRLLVL.

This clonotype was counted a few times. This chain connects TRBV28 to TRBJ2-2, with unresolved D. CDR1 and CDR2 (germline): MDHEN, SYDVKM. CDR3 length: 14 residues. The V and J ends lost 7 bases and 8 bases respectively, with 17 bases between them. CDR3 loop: CASNTGPSEGELFF. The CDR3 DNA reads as TGTGCCAGCAATACCGGACCTTCCGAGGGGGAGCTGTTTTTT.

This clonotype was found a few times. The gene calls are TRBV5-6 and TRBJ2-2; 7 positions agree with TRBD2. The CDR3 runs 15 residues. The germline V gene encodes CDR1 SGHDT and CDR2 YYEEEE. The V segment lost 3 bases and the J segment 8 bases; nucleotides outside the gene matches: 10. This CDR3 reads CASSSPSGPVGELFF. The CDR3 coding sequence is TGTGCCAGCAGCTCGCCTAGCGGACCCGTGGGGGAGCTGTTTTTT.

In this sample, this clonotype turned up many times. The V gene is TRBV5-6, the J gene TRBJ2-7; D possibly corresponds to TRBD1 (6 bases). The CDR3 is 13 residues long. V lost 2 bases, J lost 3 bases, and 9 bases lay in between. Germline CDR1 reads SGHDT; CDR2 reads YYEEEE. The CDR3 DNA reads TGTGCCAGCAGCTTCGGCAGGGGCTACGAGCAGTACTTC. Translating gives CASSFGRGYEQYF. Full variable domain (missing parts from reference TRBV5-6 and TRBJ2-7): DAGVTQSPTHLIKTRGQQVTLRCSPKSGHDTVSWYQQALGQGPQFIFQYYEEEERQRGNFPDRFSGHQFPNYSSELNVNALLLGDSALYLCASSFGRGYEQYFGPGTRLTVT.

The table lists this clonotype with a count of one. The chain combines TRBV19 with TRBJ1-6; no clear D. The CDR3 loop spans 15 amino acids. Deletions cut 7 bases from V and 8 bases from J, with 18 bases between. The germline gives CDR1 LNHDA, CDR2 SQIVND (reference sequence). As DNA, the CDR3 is TGTGCCAGTAACCGAGGTGGGGAGGTGGATTCACCCCTCCACTTT. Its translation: CASNRGGEVDSPLHF.

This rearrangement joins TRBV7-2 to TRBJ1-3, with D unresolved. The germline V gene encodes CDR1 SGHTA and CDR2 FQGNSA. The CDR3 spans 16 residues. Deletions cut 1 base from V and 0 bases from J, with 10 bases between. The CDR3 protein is CASSLEGFSSGNTIYF. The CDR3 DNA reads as TGTGCCAGCAGCTTAGAAGGGTTCAGCTCTGGAAACACCATATATTTT.

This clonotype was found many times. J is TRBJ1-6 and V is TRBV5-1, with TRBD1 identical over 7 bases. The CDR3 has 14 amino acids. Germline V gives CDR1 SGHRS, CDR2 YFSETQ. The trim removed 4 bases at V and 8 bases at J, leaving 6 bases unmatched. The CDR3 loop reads CASSTQGDDSPLHF. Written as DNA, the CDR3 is TGCGCCAGCAGCACCCAGGGGGATGATTCACCCCTCCACTTT.

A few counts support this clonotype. CDR3 nucleotides: TGCGCCAGCAGGCCTGGACTAGCGGGATTGACAGATACGCAGTATTTT. It specifies CASRPGLAGLTDTQYF. V usage is TRBV5-1 and J usage is TRBJ2-3; 12 bases agree with TRBD2. In germline, CDR1 is SGHRS, CDR2 YFSETQ. This CDR3 spans 16 amino acids. V was pared by 5 bases and J by 3 bases, with 7 bases of the junction left unmatched.

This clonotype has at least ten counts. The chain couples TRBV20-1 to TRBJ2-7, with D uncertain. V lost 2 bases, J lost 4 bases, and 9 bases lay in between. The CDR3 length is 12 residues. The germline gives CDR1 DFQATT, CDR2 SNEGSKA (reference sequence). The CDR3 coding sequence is TGCAGTGCTAGACCTGACCGTTACGAGCAGTACTTC. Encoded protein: CSARPDRYEQYF.

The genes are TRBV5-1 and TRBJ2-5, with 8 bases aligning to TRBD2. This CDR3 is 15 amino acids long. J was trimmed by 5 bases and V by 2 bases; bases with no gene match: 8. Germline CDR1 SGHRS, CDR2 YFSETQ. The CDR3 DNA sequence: TGCGCCAGCAGCTTTTTCAGCGGGAGTGGGGAGACCCAGTACTTC. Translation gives CASSFFSGSGETQYF.

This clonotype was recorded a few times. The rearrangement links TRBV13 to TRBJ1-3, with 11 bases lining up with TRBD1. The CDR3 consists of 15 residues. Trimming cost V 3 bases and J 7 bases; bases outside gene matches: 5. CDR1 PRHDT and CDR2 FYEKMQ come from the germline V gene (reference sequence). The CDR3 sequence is CASSFRTGGANTIYF. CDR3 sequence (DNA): TGTGCCAGCAGCTTCAGGACAGGGGGCGCGAACACCATATATTTT.

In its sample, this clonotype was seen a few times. The CDR3 loop reads CASSSTIGNTGELFF. In DNA form, the CDR3 reads TGTGCCAGCAGCTCGACAATAGGGAACACCGGGGAGCTGTTTTTT. The V call is TRBV11-1, the J call TRBJ2-2; D not certain. Germline V gene lookup returns CDR1 SGHAT and CDR2 FQDESV (reference sequence). The CDR3 is 15 amino acids. Trimming cost V 4 bases and J 1 base, with 10 bases left between them.

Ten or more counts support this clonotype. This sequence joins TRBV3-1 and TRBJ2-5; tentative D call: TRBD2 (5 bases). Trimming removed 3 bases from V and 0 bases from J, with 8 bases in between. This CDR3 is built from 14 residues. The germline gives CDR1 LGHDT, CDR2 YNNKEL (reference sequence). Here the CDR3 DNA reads TGTGCCAGCAGCCATCTCGGGGACCAAGAGACCCAGTACTTC. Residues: CASSHLGDQETQYF.

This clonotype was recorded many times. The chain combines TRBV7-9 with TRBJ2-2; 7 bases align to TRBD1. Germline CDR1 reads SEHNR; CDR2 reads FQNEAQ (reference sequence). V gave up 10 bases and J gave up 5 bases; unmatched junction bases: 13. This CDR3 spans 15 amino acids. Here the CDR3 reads CATLSRDRRTGELFF. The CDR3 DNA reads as TGTGCCACCCTCTCCCGGGACAGACGAACCGGGGAGCTGTTTTTT.

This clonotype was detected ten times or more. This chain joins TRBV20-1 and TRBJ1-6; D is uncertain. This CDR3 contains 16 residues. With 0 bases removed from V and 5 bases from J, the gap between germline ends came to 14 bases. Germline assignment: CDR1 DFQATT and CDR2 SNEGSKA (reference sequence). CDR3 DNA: TGCAGTGCTAGAGATCCCAAAAAGACAAATAATTCACCCCTCCACTTT. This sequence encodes CSARDPKKTNNSPLHF.

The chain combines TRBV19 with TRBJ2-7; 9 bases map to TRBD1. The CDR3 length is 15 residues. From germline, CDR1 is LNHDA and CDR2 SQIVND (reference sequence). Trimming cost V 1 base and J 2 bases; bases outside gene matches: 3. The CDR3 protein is CASSIGRTGAYEQYF. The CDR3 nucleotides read TGTGCCAGTAGTATAGGGAGGACAGGGGCCTACGAGCAGTACTTC. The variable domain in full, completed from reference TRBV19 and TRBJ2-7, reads DGGITQSPKYLFRKEGQNVTLSCEQNLNHDAMYWYRQDPGQGLRLIYYSQIVNDFQKGDIAEGYSVSREKKESFPLTVTSAQKNPTAFYLCASSIGRTGAYEQYFGPGTRLTVT.

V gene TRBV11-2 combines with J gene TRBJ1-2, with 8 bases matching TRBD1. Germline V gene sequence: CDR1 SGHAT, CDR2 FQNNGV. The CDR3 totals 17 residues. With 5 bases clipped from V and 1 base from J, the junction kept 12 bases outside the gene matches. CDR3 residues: CASSLNRGSNINYGYTF. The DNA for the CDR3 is TGTGCCAGCAGCCTGAACAGGGGGAGTAATATTAACTATGGCTACACCTTC.

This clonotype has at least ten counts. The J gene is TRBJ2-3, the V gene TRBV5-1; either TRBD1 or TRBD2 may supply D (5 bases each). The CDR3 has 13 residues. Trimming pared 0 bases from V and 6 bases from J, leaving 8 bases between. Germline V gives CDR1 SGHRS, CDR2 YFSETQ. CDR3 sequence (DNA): TGCGCCAGCAGCTTGGGCAGGGAGGATACGCAGTATTTT. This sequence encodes CASSLGREDTQYF.